Following are 6 T cell receptor beta chains from one sample sequenced in a study of graft-versus-host responses after intestinal transplantation. Repertoires were generated with immunoSEQ multiplex PCR, while TCRdb's copy carries only in-frame clones and drops some. The sample lists 90,000 to 150,000 clones, approximately 95% seen once, with roughly 3% in the top ten. For these TCRs, the target antigens are not known. Material: unstimulated CD8+ T cells sorted from spleen or lymph node cells, obtained before intestinal transplant. All receptors derive from a human donor who received an intestinal transplant.

The chain joins TRBV6-5 to TRBJ2-7, with 7 bases matching TRBD2. The ends lost 5 bases at V and 6 bases at J; junction bases unmatched: 7. The CDR3 runs to 13 residues. The germline CDR1 and CDR2 sequences are MNHEY and SVGAGI. The CDR3 protein is CASSPGGLREQYF. The CDR3 region has the DNA TGTGCCAGCAGTCCCGGGGGACTACGCGAGCAGTACTTC.

In regard to this clone: The identical CDR3 is also encoded by other nucleotide sequences in the sample. The chain combines TRBV28 with TRBJ2-7, with 11 bases matching TRBD2. The V and J ends lost 1 base and 2 bases, in that order; junction bases with no gene match: 13. CDR3 length: 19 amino acids. The germline V gene has CDR1 MDHEN and CDR2 SYDVKM. The CDR3 nucleotides are TGTGCCAGCAGTTTATCCACTAGCGGGGGTACCTCATGGGCCTACGAGCAGTACTTC. This gives the protein CASSLSTSGGTSWAYEQYF.

V usage is TRBV7-9 and J usage is TRBJ2-5; 8 nucleotides line up with TRBD1. The V and J ends lost 2 bases and 2 bases, in that order; junction bases with no gene match: 10. The CDR3 has 17 residues. Germline lookup yields CDR1 SEHNR and CDR2 FQNEAQ (reference sequence). The CDR3 region is CASSLLLTGGRQETQYF. The CDR3 DNA follows: TGTGCCAGCAGCTTATTACTAACAGGGGGTCGGCAAGAGACCCAGTACTTC.

V and J are TRBV13 and TRBJ2-1, with a weak D call TRBD1 (5 bases). Trimming took off 5 bases at V and 3 bases at J, with 17 bases between the two ends. The CDR3 is 16 residues long. The germline V gene has CDR1 PRHDT and CDR2 FYEKMQ (reference sequence). The CDR3 region has the DNA TGTGCCAGCAGCCCCCAGGGTAGCAGCCTCTACAATGAGCAGTTCTTC. Amino acids: CASSPQGSSLYNEQFF.

J is TRBJ2-1 and V is TRBV7-9, with 7 positions matching TRBD1. V lost 2 bases and J lost 3; bases outside the gene matches: 10. The CDR3 length is 17 residues. Germline V lookup: CDR1 SEHNR, CDR2 FQNEAQ (reference sequence). CDR3 nucleotides: TGTGCCAGCAGCTTATCCTCCCCGACAGGGTTCTACAATGAGCAGTTCTTC. Its translation is CASSLSSPTGFYNEQFF.

This rearrangement joins TRBV19 to TRBJ2-1; 8 bases are shared with TRBD2. CDR1 is LNHDA and CDR2 is SQIVND in the germline V gene (reference sequence). There are 15 residues in the CDR3. The trim removed 7 bases at V and 5 bases at J, leaving 10 bases unmatched. This CDR3 reads CASNKAGETNNEQFF. CDR3 nucleotides: TGTGCCAGTAATAAAGCGGGAGAGACAAACAATGAGCAGTTCTTC. The whole variable domain, filled in from reference TRBV19 and TRBJ2-1, reads DGGITQSPKYLFRKEGQNVTLSCEQNLNHDAMYWYRQDPGQGLRLIYYSQIVNDFQKGDIAEGYSVSREKKESFPLTVTSAQKNPTAFYLCASNKAGETNNEQFFGPGTRLTVL.